The 5 T cell receptor beta chains below all came from one sample that was sequenced in a study of response to subunit inactivated influenza vaccine (dated by TCRdb to the late 2010s). The library was generated by RT-PCR. Sequencing used an Illumina HiSeq 2500. The raw public reads went through TCRdb reprocessing: fastp at Q25, MiXCR clone calling, in-frame beta chains kept. Every CDR3 protein is listed once, alongside the most common genes and DNA of its rows. The sample includes 300,000 to 350,000 distinct CDR3 sequences, with 20% to 25% observed a single time. The top ten hold roughly 10% of the sample. Source: PBMCs from blood, taken approximately 22 months after vaccination. The origin of the receptors is a man aged 50-75 years who received an inactivated influenza vaccine. Donor details come from another sample of the same person, matched by shared clones.

This clonotype was observed a few times. The chain recombines TRBV10-3 with TRBJ2-5, with TRBD2 identical over 13 bases. Germline values: CDR1 ENHRY, CDR2 SYGVKD. The length of the CDR3 is 17 residues. After removal of 0 bases from V and 3 bases from J, the junction contained 4 bases not matched to a gene. The CDR3: CAISESTSGGSKETQYF. Here the CDR3 DNA reads TGTGCCATCAGTGAGTCGACTAGCGGGGGGTCGAAAGAGACCCAGTACTTC.

CDR3 amino acids: CASSVVEGVNYGYTF. DNA of the CDR3: TGTGCCAGCAGCGTAGTCGAGGGTGTTAACTATGGCTACACCTTC. The rearrangement uses TRBV9 and TRBJ1-2; D remains unclear. Trimming took 0 bases from V and 1 from J, leaving 10 bases between them. The CDR3 covers 15 residues. CDR1 SGDLS and CDR2 YYNGEE come from the germline V gene.

The V call is TRBV4-2, the J call TRBJ1-2; possibly TRBD1 for D (6 bases). The V end was cut by 4 bases, the J end by 0 bases, with 9 bases between. CDR3 length equals 14 residues. The germline V gene encodes CDR1 LGHNA and CDR2 YNFKEQ. CDR3 sequence (DNA): TGTGCCAGCAGCCCGGACAGCCCTAACTATGGCTACACCTTC. Its protein product is CASSPDSPNYGYTF.

This clonotype was seen only once. V gene TRBV7-9 combines with J gene TRBJ1-1; D is ambiguous. This CDR3 has 12 residues. The V end was cut by 5 bases, the J end by 4 bases, with 8 bases between. Germline assignment: CDR1 SEHNR and CDR2 FQNEAQ (reference sequence). The CDR3 DNA is TGTGCCAGCAGCGGACGAAGCACTGAAGCTTTCTTT. Its translation is CASSGRSTEAFF.

This clonotype has a handful of counts. The rearrangement joins TRBV28 to TRBJ1-5, with 8 nucleotides matching TRBD1. The CDR3 sequence is 16 residues long. Germline V gene data show CDR1 as MDHEN and CDR2 as SYDVKM. Trimming cost V 5 bases and J 7 bases; bases outside gene matches: 13. The CDR3 protein is CASSPVTDREIQPQHF. CDR3 coding DNA: TGTGCCAGCAGTCCCGTAACGGACAGGGAAATACAGCCCCAGCATTTT.